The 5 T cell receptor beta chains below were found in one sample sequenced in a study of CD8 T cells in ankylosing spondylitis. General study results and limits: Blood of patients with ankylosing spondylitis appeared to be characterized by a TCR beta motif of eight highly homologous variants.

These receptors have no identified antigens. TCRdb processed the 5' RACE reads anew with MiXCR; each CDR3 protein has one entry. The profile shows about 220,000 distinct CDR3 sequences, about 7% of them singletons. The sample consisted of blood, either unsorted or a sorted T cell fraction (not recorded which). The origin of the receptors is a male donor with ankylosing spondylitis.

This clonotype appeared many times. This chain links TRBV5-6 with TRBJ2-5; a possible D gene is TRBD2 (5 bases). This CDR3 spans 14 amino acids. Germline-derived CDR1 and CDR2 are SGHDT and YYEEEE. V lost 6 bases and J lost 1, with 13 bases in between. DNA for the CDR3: TGTGCCAGCACCCCGTTTCGGGGCCAAGAGACCCAGTACTTC. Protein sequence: CASTPFRGQETQYF.

This CDR3 is CASLWTGSDTQYF. In DNA, the CDR3 is TGCGCCAGCCTGTGGACAGGGTCAGATACGCAGTATTTT. The chain has TRBV23-1 and TRBJ2-3; 8 bases are a match to TRBD1. TRBV23-1 is an ORF; its function is uncertain. This CDR3 has 13 amino acids. The ends lost 8 bases at V and 4 bases at J; junction bases unmatched: 5.

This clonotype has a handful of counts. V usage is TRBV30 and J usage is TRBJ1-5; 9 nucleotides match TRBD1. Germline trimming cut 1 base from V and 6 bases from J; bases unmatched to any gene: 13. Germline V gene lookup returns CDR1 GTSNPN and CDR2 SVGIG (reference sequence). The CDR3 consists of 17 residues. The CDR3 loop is CAWSAPGGQGGIQPQHF. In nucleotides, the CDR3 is TGTGCCTGGAGTGCCCCAGGGGGACAGGGTGGGATTCAGCCCCAGCATTTT.

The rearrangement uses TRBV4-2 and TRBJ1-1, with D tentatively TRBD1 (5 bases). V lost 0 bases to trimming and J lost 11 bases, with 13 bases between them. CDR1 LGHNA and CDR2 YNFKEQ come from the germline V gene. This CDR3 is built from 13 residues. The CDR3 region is CASSQDWGIGAFF. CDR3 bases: TGTGCCAGCAGCCAAGATTGGGGGATTGGGGCTTTCTTT.

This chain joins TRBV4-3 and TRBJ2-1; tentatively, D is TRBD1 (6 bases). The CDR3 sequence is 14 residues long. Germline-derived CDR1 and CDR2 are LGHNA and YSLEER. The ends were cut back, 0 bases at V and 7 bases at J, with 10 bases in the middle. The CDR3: CASSQDRGRNEQFF. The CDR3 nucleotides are TGCGCCAGCAGCCAAGACAGGGGAAGAAATGAGCAGTTCTTC.